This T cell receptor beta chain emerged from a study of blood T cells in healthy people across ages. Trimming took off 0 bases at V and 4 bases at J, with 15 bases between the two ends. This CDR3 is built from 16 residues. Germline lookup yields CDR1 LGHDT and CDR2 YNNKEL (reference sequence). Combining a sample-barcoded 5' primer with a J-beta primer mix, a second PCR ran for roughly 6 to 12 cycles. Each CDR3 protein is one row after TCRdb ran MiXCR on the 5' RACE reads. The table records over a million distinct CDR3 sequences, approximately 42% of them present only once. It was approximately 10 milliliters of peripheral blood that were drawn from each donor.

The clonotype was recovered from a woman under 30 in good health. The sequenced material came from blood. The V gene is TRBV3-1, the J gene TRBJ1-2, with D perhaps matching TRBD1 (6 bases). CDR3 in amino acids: CASSQDRGRRGYGYTF. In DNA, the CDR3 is TGTGCCAGCAGCCAAGATCGGGGGCGCAGGGGCTATGGCTACACCTTC.